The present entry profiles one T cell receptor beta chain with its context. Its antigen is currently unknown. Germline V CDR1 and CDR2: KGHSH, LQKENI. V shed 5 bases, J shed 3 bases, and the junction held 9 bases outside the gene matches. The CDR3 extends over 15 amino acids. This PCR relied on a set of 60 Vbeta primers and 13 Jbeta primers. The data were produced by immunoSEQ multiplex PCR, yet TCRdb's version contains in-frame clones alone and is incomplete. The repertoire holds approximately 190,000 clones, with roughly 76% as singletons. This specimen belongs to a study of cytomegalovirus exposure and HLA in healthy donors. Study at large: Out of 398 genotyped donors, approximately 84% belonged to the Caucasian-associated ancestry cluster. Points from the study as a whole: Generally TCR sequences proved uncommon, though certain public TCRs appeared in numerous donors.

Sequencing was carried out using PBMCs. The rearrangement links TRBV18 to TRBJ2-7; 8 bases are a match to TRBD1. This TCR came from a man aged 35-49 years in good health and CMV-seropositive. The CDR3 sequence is CASSSSDRDFYEQYF. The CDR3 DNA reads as TGTGCCAGCTCATCCTCGGACAGGGACTTCTACGAGCAGTACTTC.